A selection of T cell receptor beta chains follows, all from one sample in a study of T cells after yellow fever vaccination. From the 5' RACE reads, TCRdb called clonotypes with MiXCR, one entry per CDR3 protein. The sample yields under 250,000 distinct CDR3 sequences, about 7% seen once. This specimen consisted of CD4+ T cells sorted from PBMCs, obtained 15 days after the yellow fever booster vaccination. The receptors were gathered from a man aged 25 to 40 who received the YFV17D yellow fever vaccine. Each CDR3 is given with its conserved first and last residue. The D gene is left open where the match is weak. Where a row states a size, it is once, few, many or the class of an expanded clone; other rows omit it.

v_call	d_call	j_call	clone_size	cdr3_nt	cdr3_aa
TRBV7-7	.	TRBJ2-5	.	TGTGCTAGCAGCTTAGAGCTACGGGACAAAGGCGAGGAGACCCAGTACTTC	CASSLELRDKGEETQYF
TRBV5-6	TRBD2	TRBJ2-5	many	TGTGCCAGCAGCGGGACTAGACACCAAGAGACCCAGTACTTC	CASSGTRHQETQYF
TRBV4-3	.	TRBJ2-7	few	TGCGCCAGCAGCCAAGATTGGGCAGCTTTCTACGAGCAGTACTTC	CASSQDWAAFYEQYF
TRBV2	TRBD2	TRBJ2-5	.	TGTGCCAGCAGCACTACCCGGGGGGGCAGCCAGACCCAGTACTTC	CASSTTRGGSQTQYF
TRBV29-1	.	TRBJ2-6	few	TGCAGCGTTGAGACAGTTGGGGCCAACGTCCTGACTTTC	CSVETVGANVLTF
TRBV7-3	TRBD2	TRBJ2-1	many	TGTGCCAGCAGCTTAGGCCCCCGGACTAGCGGGGGGGGTGAGCAGTTCTTC	CASSLGPRTSGGGEQFF
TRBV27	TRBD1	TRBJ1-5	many	TGTGCCAGCAGGCGGGACAGTCTCTATAGCAATCAGCCCCAGCATTTT	CASRRDSLYSNQPQHF
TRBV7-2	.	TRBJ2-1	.	TGTGCCAGCAGCTTTCAACGGACATCCTACAATGAGCAGTTCTTC	CASSFQRTSYNEQFF
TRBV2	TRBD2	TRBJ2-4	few	TGTGCCAGCAGTGGGTCCGGGACTAGCAACATTCAGTACTTC	CASSGSGTSNIQYF
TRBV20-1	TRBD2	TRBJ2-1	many	TGCAGTGCTAGGGGCCTTTTTAGCGGGTCCCCATACAATGAGCAGTTCTTC	CSARGLFSGSPYNEQFF
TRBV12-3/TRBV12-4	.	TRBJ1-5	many	TGTGCCAGCAGTTTAGAGCGCGGGGAGAATAGCAATCAGCCCCAGCATTTT	CASSLERGENSNQPQHF
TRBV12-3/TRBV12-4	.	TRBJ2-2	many	TGTGCCAGCAGTTTGGGAGACGCCACCGGGGAGCTGTTTTTT	CASSLGDATGELFF
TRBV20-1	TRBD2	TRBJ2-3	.	TGCAGTGCTAGAGAGCCGGGGACTACATTAGATACGCAGTATTTT	CSAREPGTTLDTQYF
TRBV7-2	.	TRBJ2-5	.	TGTGCCAGCAGCTCCGGGTTCGGGAGAGAGACCCAGTACTTC	CASSSGFGRETQYF
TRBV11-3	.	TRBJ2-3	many	TGTGCCAGCAGCTCCACAGGGACAGATACGCAGTATTTT	CASSSTGTDTQYF
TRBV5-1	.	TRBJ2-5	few	TGCGCCAGCAGCTTGCAAGTAGAAGAGACCCAGTACTTC	CASSLQVEETQYF
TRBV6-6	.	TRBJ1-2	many	TGTGCCAGCAGCTTTGTCGAGGAGTATGGCTACACCTTC	CASSFVEEYGYTF
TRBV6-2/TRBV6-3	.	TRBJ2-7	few	TGTGCCAGCAGTTACGACGCGACTACCGACTACGAGCAGTACTTC	CASSYDATTDYEQYF
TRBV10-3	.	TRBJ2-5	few	TGTGCCAACGCGACCCAGACTTGGGGGATAGAGACCCAGTACTTC	CANATQTWGIETQYF
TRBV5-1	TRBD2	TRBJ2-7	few	TGCGCCAGCAGCTTGGCCGCGGGTGGGGCTAGCGGAGTTTCCTTTAGGTACGAGCAGTACTTC	CASSLAAGGASGVSFRYEQYF
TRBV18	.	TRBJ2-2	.	TGTGCCAGCTCACCAGCGACCCTACTAACACCCGGGGAGCTGTTTTTT	CASSPATLLTPGELFF
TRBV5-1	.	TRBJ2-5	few	TGCGCCAGCAGCTTGGCAGGGCCAGAGACCCAGTACTTC	CASSLAGPETQYF
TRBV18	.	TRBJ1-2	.	TGTGCCAGCTCACCAGTGGGCCTAAACTATGGCTACACCTTC	CASSPVGLNYGYTF
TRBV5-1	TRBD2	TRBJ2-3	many	TGCGCCAGCAGCTTCAGAGTAGCGGGACCCTTTGGAGATACGCAGTATTTT	CASSFRVAGPFGDTQYF
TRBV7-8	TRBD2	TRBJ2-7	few	TGTGCCAGCAGCTTAGTACTAGCGGGAGGCTACGAGCAGTACTTC	CASSLVLAGGYEQYF
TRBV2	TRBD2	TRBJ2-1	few	TGTGCCAGCAGTCGACTTGCGGGAGGCAATGAGCAGTTCTTC	CASSRLAGGNEQFF
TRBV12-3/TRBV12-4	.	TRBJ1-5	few	TGTGCCAGCAGTCCCGCCCGGGGGGGAGGTCAGCCCCAGCATTTT	CASSPARGGGQPQHF